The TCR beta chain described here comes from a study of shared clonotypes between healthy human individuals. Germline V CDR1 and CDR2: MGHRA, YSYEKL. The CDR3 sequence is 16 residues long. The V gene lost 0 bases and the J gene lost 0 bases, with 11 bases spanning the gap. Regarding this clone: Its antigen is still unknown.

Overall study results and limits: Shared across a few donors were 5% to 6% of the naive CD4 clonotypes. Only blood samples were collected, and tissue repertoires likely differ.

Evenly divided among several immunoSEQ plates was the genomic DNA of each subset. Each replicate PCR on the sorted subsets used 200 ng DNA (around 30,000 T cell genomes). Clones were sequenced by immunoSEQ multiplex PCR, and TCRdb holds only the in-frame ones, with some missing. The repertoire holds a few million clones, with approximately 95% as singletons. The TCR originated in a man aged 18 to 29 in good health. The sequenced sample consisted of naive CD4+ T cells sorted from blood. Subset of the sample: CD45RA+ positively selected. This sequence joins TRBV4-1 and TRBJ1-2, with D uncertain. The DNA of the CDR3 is TGCGCCAGCAGCCAAGATAGGGCAGCCCCTAACTATGGCTACACCTTC. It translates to CASSQDRAAPNYGYTF.